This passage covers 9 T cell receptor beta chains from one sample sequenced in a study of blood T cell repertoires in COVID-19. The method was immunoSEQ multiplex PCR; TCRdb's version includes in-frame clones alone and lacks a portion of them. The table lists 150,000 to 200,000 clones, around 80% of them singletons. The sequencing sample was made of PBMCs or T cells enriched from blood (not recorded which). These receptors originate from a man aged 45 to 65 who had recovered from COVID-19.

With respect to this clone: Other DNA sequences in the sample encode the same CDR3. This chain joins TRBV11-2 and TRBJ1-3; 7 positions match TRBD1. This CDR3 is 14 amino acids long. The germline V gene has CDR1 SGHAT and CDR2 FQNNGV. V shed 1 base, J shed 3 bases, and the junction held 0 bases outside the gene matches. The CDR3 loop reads CASSLAGGGNTIYF. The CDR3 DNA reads TGTGCCAGCAGCTTAGCAGGGGGTGGAAACACCATATATTTT. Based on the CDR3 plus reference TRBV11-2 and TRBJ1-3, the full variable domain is EAGVAQSPRYKIIEKRQSVAFWCNPISGHATLYWYQQILGQGPKLLIQFQNNGVVDDSQLPKDRFSAERLKGVDSTLKIQPAKLEDSAVYLCASSLAGGGNTIYFGEGSWLTVV.

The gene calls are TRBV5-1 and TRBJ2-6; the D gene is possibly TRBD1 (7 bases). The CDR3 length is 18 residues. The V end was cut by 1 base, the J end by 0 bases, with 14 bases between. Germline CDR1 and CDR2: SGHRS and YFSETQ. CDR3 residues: CASSLNQGGSSGANVLTF. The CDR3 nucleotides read TGCGCCAGCAGCTTGAACCAGGGGGGCAGCTCTGGGGCCAACGTCCTGACTTTC. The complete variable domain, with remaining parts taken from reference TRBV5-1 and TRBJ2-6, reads KAGVTQTPRYLIKTRGQQVTLSCSPISGHRSVSWYQQTPGQGLQFLFEYFSETQRNKGNFPGRFSGRQFSNSRSEMNVSTLELGDSALYLCASSLNQGGSSGANVLTFGAGSRLTVL.

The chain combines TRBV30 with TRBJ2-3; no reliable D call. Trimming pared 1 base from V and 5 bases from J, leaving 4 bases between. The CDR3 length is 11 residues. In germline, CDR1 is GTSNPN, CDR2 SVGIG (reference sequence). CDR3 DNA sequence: TGTGCCTGGAGTGCCCGAGATACGCAGTATTTT. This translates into CAWSARDTQYF.

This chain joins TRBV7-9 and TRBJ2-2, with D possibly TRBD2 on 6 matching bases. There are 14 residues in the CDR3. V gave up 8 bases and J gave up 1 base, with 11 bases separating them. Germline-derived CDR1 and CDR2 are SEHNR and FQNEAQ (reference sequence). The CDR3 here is CASQAGVNTGELFF. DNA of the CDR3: TGTGCCAGCCAAGCGGGTGTGAACACCGGGGAGCTGTTTTTT.

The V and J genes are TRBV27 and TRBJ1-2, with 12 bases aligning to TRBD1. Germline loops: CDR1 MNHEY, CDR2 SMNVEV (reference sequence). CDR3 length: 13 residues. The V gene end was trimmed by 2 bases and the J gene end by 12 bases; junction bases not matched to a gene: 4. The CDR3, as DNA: TGTGCCAGCAGTTTAGGGACAGGGGGCGTCAACACCTTC. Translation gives CASSLGTGGVNTF.

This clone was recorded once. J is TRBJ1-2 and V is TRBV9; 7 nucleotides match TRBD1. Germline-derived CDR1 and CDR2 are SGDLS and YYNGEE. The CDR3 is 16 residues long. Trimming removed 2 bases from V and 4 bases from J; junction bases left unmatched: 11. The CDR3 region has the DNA TGTGCCAGCAGCGTCGCCCTTAAGACAGGGTCCTATGGCTACACCTTC. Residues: CASSVALKTGSYGYTF.

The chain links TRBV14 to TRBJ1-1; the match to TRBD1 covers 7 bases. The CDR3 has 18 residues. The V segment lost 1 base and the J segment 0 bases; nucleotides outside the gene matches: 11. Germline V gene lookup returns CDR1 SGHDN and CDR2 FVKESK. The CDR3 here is CASSQARQGRGMNTEAFF. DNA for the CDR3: TGTGCCAGCAGCCAAGCGAGACAGGGAAGGGGGATGAACACTGAAGCTTTCTTT.

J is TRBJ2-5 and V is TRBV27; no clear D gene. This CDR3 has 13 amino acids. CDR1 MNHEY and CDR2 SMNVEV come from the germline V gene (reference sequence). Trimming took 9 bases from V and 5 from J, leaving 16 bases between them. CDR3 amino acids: CASKPEVQETQYF. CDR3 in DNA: TGTGCCAGTAAACCAGAGGTTCAGGAGACCCAGTACTTC.

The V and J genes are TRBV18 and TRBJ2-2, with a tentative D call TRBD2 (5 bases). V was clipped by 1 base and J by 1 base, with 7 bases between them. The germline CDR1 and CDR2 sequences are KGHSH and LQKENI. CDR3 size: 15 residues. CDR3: CASSPQSGNTGELFF. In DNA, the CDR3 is TGTGCCAGCTCACCACAGAGCGGGAACACCGGGGAGCTGTTTTTT.